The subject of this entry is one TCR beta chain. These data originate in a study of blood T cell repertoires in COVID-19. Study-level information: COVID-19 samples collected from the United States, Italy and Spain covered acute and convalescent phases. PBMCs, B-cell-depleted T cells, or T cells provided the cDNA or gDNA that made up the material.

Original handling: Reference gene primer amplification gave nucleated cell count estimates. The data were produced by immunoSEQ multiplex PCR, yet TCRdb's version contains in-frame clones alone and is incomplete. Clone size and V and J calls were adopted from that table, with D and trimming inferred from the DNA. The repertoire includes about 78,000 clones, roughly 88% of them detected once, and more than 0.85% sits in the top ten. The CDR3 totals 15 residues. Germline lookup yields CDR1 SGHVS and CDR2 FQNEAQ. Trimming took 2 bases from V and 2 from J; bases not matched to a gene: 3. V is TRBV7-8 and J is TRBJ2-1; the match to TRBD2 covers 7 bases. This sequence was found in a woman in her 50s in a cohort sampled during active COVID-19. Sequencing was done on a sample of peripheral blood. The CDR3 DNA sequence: TGTGCCAGCAGCTTACAGGGAGGGGCCTACAATGAGCAGTTCTTC. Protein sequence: CASSLQGGAYNEQFF.